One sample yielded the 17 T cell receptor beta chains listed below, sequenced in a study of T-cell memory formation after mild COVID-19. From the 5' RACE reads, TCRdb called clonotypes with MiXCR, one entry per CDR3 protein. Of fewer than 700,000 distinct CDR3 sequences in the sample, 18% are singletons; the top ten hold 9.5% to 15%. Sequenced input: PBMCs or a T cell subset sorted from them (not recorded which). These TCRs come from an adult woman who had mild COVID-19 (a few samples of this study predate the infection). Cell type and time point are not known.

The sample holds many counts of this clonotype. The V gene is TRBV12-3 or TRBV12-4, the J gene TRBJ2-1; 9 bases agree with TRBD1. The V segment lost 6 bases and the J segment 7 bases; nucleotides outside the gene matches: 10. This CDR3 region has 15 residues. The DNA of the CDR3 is TGTGCCAGCAGCTTTGGGGACAGGGCGACGAATGAGCAGTTCTTC. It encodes CASSFGDRATNEQFF.

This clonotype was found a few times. The CDR3 reads CASSPGLDTQYF. As DNA, the CDR3 is TGTGCCAGCAGTCCCGGGTTGGATACGCAGTATTTT. The chain joins TRBV6-6 to TRBJ2-3; no clear D. Germline CDR1 MNHNY, CDR2 SVGAGI (reference sequence). The CDR3 sequence is 12 residues long. V dropped 5 bases and J dropped 6 bases, with 9 bases sitting between them.

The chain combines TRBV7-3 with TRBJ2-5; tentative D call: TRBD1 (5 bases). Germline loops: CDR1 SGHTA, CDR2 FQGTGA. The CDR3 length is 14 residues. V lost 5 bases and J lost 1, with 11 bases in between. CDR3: CASSRDSFQETQYF. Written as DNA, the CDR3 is TGTGCCAGCAGCCGCGACAGCTTCCAAGAGACCCAGTACTTC.

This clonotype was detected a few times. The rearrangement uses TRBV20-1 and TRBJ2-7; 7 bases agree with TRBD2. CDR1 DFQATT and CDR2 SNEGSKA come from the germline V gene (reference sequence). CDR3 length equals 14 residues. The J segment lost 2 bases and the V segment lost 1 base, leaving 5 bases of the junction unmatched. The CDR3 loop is CSARVSGGAYEQYF. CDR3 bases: TGCAGTGCTAGAGTCTCTGGGGGGGCCTACGAGCAGTACTTC.

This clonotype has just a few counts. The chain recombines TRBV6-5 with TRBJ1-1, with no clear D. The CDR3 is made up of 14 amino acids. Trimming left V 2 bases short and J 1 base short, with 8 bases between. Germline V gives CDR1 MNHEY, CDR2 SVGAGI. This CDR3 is CASSYSEGNTEAFF. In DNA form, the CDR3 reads TGTGCCAGCAGTTACAGTGAGGGGAACACTGAAGCTTTCTTT.

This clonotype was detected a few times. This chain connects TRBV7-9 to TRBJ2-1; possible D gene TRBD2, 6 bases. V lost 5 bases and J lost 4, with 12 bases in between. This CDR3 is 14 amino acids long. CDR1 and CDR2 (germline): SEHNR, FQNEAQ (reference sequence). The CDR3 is CASSQPGLYNEQFF. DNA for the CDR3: TGTGCCAGCAGCCAACCGGGACTGTACAATGAGCAGTTCTTC.

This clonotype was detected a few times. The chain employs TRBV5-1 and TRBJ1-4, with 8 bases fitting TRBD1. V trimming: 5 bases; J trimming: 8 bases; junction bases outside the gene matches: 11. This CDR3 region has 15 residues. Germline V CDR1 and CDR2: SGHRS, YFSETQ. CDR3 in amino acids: CASSNDRGGGEKLFF. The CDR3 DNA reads TGCGCCAGCAGTAACGACAGGGGAGGTGGCGAAAAACTGTTTTTT.

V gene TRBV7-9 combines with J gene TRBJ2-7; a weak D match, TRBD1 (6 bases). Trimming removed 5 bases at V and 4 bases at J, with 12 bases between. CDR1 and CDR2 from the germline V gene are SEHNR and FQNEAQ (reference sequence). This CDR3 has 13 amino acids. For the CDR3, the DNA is TGTGCCAGCAGCAACGACAGGCCGTACGAGCAGTACTTC. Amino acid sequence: CASSNDRPYEQYF.

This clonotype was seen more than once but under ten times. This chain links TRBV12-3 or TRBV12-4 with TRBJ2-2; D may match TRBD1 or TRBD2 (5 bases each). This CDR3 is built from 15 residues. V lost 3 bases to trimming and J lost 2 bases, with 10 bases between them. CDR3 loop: CASSFLGVNTGELFF. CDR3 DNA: TGTGCCAGCAGTTTTCTGGGGGTAAACACCGGGGAGCTGTTTTTT.

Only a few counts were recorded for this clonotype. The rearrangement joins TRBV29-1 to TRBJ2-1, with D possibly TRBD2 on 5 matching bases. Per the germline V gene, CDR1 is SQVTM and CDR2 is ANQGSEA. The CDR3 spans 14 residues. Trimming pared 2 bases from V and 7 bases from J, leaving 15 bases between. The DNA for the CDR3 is TGCAGCGTTGAAAGTCGGCTAGCTAGTAATGAGCAGTTCTTC. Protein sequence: CSVESRLASNEQFF.

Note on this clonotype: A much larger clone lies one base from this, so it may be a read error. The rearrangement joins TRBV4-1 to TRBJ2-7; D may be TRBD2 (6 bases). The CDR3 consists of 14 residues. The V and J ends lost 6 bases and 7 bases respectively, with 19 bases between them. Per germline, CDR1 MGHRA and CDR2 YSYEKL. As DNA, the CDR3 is TGCGCCAGCAGTCACCCGACCCGGGAGACGGAGCAGTACTTC. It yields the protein CASSHPTRETEQYF.

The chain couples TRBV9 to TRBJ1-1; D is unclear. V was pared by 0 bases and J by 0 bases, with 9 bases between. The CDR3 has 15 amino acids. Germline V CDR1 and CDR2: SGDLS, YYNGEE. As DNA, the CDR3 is TGTGCCAGCAGCGTAGGGGGAGAAATGAACACTGAAGCTTTCTTT. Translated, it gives CASSVGGEMNTEAFF.

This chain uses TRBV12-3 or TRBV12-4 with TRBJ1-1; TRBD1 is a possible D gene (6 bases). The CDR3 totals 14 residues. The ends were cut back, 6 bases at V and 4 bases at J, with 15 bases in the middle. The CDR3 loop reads CASRPDRSGTEAFF. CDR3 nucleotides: TGTGCCAGCAGACCCGACAGGTCCGGCACTGAAGCTTTCTTT.

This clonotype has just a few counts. CDR3 DNA: TGTGCCAGCAGCCGAAGGACAGGATCGGACCAGCCCCAGCATTTT. It yields the protein CASSRRTGSDQPQHF. The rearrangement links TRBV12-3 or TRBV12-4 to TRBJ1-5, with 7 bases identical to TRBD1. With 6 bases clipped from V and 7 bases from J, the junction kept 12 bases outside the gene matches. The CDR3 runs to 15 residues.

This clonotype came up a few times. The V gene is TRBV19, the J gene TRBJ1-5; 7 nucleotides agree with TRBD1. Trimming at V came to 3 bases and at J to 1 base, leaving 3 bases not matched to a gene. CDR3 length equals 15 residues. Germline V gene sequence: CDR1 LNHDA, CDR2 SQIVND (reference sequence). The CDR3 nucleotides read TGTGCCAGTAGTATCCGGACAGGCAGCAATCAGCCCCAGCATTTT. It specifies CASSIRTGSNQPQHF.

DNA for the CDR3: TGTGCCAGCACCGCCAACAGGGGAAGTGGAAACACCATATATTTT. Translating gives CASTANRGSGNTIYF. The chain couples TRBV12-3 or TRBV12-4 to TRBJ1-3, with 7 bases that match TRBD1. After removal of 7 bases from V and 3 bases from J, the junction contained 9 bases not matched to a gene. This CDR3 comprises 15 residues.

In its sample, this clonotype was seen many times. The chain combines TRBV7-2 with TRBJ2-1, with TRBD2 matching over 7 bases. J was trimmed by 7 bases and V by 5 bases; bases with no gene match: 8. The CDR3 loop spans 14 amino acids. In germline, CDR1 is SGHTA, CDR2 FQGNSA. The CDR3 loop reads CASSRLALRNEQFF. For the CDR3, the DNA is TGTGCCAGCAGCCGACTAGCTCTTCGGAATGAGCAGTTCTTC.